Below, 21 T cell receptor beta chains from the same sample are listed, as sequenced in a study of CD8 T cells in Susac syndrome. After extraction with the RNeasy kit, 0.5 to 1 ug of the RNA was reverse transcribed using random hexamers. In TCRdb, the immunoSEQ multiplex PCR reads were re-called with MiXCR into one record per CDR3 protein. The sample holds 150,000 to 200,000 distinct CDR3 sequences, roughly 94% seen once. Sequencing was done on a sample of CD4+ T cells from PBMCs. The receptors here all came from a human donor with Susac syndrome.

This rearrangement joins TRBV5-1 to TRBJ2-7; TRBD1 agrees at 8 bases. Germline V CDR1 and CDR2: SGHRS, YFSETQ. CDR3 length: 15 amino acids. Germline trimming cut 5 bases from V and 2 bases from J; bases unmatched to any gene: 9. This CDR3 is CASRTTGTGAYEQYF. Written as DNA, the CDR3 is TGCGCCAGCAGAACGACCGGGACAGGCGCCTACGAGCAGTACTTC.

V gene TRBV6-5 combines with J gene TRBJ2-1; D gene unclear. V lost 6 bases to trimming and J lost 9 bases, with 9 bases between them. Germline V gives CDR1 MNHEY, CDR2 SVGAGI. This CDR3 spans 11 amino acids. CDR3 protein: CASRRSSEQFF. In DNA, the CDR3 is TGTGCCAGCAGACGGAGTAGTGAGCAGTTCTTC.

This chain links TRBV12-3 or TRBV12-4 with TRBJ2-7; D gene ambiguous. Trimming stripped 4 bases from V and 4 bases from J, with 14 bases between. The CDR3 totals 14 residues. CDR3 residues: CASSSPQDGYEQYF. The CDR3 DNA sequence: TGTGCCAGCAGTTCGCCTCAGGATGGGTACGAGCAGTACTTC.

V and J are TRBV5-1 and TRBJ2-5; 7 bases line up with TRBD1. Germline V gene sequence: CDR1 SGHRS, CDR2 YFSETQ. There are 15 residues in the CDR3. Trimming cost V 1 base and J 5 bases; bases outside gene matches: 8. CDR3 residues: CASSLTGVKGETQYF. For the CDR3, the DNA is TGCGCCAGCAGCTTGACAGGGGTAAAGGGGGAGACCCAGTACTTC. Combining the CDR3 with reference TRBV5-1 and TRBJ2-5 gives the whole variable domain KAGVTQTPRYLIKTRGQQVTLSCSPISGHRSVSWYQQTPGQGLQFLFEYFSETQRNKGNFPGRFSGRQFSNSRSEMNVSTLELGDSALYLCASSLTGVKGETQYFGPGTRLLVL.

The rearrangement uses TRBV30 and TRBJ2-3, with 8 bases lining up with TRBD1. The CDR3 sequence is 13 residues long. Germline CDR1 GTSNPN, CDR2 SVGIG (reference sequence). V gave up 5 bases and J gave up 4 bases; unmatched junction bases: 5. This chain's CDR3 is CAWDRGSSDTQYF. Written as DNA, the CDR3 is TGTGCCTGGGACAGGGGCAGCTCAGATACGCAGTATTTT.

A single count supports this clonotype. V usage is TRBV6-5 and J usage is TRBJ1-6, with D tentatively TRBD1 (6 bases). The germline V gene has CDR1 MNHEY and CDR2 SVGAGI. Trimming shortened V by 6 bases and J by 6 bases, and 12 bases separated the two germline ends. This CDR3 has 14 amino acids. CDR3 sequence reads: CASRSGHLNSPLHF. The CDR3 region has the DNA TGTGCCAGCAGATCGGGACACCTTAATTCACCCCTCCACTTT.

This clonotype was seen a single time. The chain joins TRBV6-6 to TRBJ2-3; D is unclear. The CDR3 extends over 11 amino acids. Germline V gives CDR1 MNHNY, CDR2 SVGAGI (reference sequence). Trimming stripped 4 bases from V and 7 bases from J, with 6 bases between. As DNA, the CDR3 is TGTGCCAGCAGTTCGGCTAATACGCAGTATTTT. Translated, it gives CASSSANTQYF.

This clonotype was recorded once. The chain couples TRBV20-1 to TRBJ2-5; D not certain. Germline lookup yields CDR1 DFQATT and CDR2 SNEGSKA (reference sequence). The CDR3 is made up of 13 amino acids. Trimming cost V 7 bases and J 1 base, with 13 bases left between them. The CDR3 DNA follows: TGCAGTGGCTCGCTGGGCCCCCAAGAGACCCAGTACTTC. Protein product: CSGSLGPQETQYF.

CDR3: CSASLAGGPYNEQFF. CDR3 sequence (DNA): TGCAGTGCGTCACTAGCGGGGGGGCCCTACAATGAGCAGTTCTTC. The chain recombines TRBV20-1 with TRBJ2-1; 13 bases agree with TRBD2. Germline loops: CDR1 DFQATT, CDR2 SNEGSKA (reference sequence). This CDR3 is built from 15 residues. After removal of 6 bases from V and 2 bases from J, the junction contained 4 bases not matched to a gene.

This chain joins TRBV18 and TRBJ1-3; unclear D gene. V was clipped by 3 bases and J by 4 bases, with 16 bases between them. This CDR3 spans 16 amino acids. Germline assignment: CDR1 KGHSH and CDR2 LQKENI. This CDR3 is CASSPLYKESGNTIYF. The CDR3 DNA reads TGTGCCAGCTCACCTCTATACAAGGAATCCGGAAACACCATATATTTT.

V usage is TRBV20-1 and J usage is TRBJ2-1, with D possibly matching TRBD2 (7 bases). CDR3 length: 12 residues. Germline lookup yields CDR1 DFQATT and CDR2 SNEGSKA (reference sequence). With 6 bases removed from V and 6 bases from J, the gap between germline ends came to 12 bases. In nucleotides, the CDR3 is TGCAGTGCCACCCGGGGGGCCAATGAGCAGTTCTTC. It encodes CSATRGANEQFF.

V usage is TRBV6-1 and J usage is TRBJ2-7, with D tentatively TRBD1 or TRBD2 (6 bases each). V was clipped by 9 bases and J by 2 bases, with 17 bases between them. CDR1 and CDR2 from the germline V gene are MNHNS and SASEGT. This CDR3 region has 14 residues. CDR3 nucleotides: TGTGCCAGTGATTTTATTGGGGGGCCCTACGAGCAGTACTTC. Translation gives CASDFIGGPYEQYF.

Here the CDR3 DNA reads TGCAGCGTTGAGTCTAGCGGGGGCCAGACCCAGTACTTC. Protein sequence: CSVESSGGQTQYF. The chain recombines TRBV29-1 with TRBJ2-5; 10 bases are shared with TRBD2. Losses at the gene ends were 3 bases for V and 6 bases for J; bases not matched to a gene: 4. Germline V gives CDR1 SQVTM, CDR2 ANQGSEA. CDR3 size: 13 residues.

The rearrangement links TRBV5-6 to TRBJ1-3, with TRBD1 as a possible D gene (6 bases). V lost 4 bases and J lost 7, with 15 bases in between. Germline lookup yields CDR1 SGHDT and CDR2 YYEEEE. The CDR3 spans 14 residues. CDR3 loop: CASSLGRGRNTIYF. The CDR3, as DNA: TGTGCCAGCAGCCTGGGACGGGGGCGGAACACCATATATTTT.

The DNA of the CDR3 is TGCAGTGCTAGAACTAGCGGGGGGGATACGCAGTATTTT. It is translated as CSARTSGGDTQYF. The rearrangement uses TRBV20-1 and TRBJ2-3, with TRBD2 identical over 12 bases. The V segment lost 2 bases and the J segment 6 bases; nucleotides outside the gene matches: 0. Germline V gene data show CDR1 as DFQATT and CDR2 as SNEGSKA (reference sequence). This CDR3 has 13 residues.

CDR3 protein: CASSLERGGETQYF. In DNA form, the CDR3 reads TGCGCCAGCAGCTTGGAAAGAGGGGGCGAGACCCAGTACTTC. V gene TRBV5-1 combines with J gene TRBJ2-5, with 7 bases lining up with TRBD1. After removal of 0 bases from V and 5 bases from J, the junction contained 4 bases not matched to a gene. The CDR3 has 14 amino acids. CDR1 and CDR2 from the germline V gene are SGHRS and YFSETQ. Together with reference TRBV5-1 and TRBJ2-5, the CDR3 gives the full variable domain: KAGVTQTPRYLIKTRGQQVTLSCSPISGHRSVSWYQQTPGQGLQFLFEYFSETQRNKGNFPGRFSGRQFSNSRSEMNVSTLELGDSALYLCASSLERGGETQYFGPGTRLLVL.

The V and J genes are TRBV5-3 and TRBJ1-1, with D hard to call. TRBV5-3 is an ORF, and what it does is uncertain. V lost 0 bases and J lost 5, with 5 bases in between. The CDR3 extends over 12 amino acids. Written as DNA, the CDR3 is TGTGCCAGAAGCTTGGTGGGAACTGAAGCTTTCTTT. Its translation is CARSLVGTEAFF.

This sequence joins TRBV7-9 and TRBJ1-6; TRBD1 matches at 10 bases. Germline lookup yields CDR1 SEHNR and CDR2 FQNEAQ (reference sequence). Trimming cost V 1 base and J 10 bases; bases outside gene matches: 4. CDR3 length equals 15 residues. The CDR3 reads CASSLVGTGVSPLHF. The CDR3 DNA follows: TGTGCCAGCAGCTTAGTGGGGACAGGGGTGTCACCCCTCCACTTT.

This chain uses TRBV18 with TRBJ2-7; unclear D gene. The CDR3 runs 13 residues. V was cut by 0 bases and J by 3 bases, with 6 bases left in between. Germline CDR1 KGHSH, CDR2 LQKENI. The chain's CDR3 is CASSPPRSYEQYF. The CDR3 nucleotides are TGTGCCAGCTCACCACCTCGGAGCTACGAGCAGTACTTC.

This chain connects TRBV29-1 to TRBJ2-5; weak D call: TRBD1 (7 bases). The CDR3 spans 15 residues. Trimming removed 6 bases from V and 2 bases from J, with 19 bases in between. Germline CDR1 is SQVTM and CDR2 is ANQGSEA. CDR3 sequence: CSVRPGQRVQETQYF. In DNA form, the CDR3 reads TGCAGCGTCCGCCCGGGACAGCGGGTACAAGAGACCCAGTACTTC.

CDR3 DNA sequence: TGTGCCAGCACCGAGAAAGGGCAATGGGCCCAGTACTTC. Translated, it gives CASTEKGQWAQYF. The gene calls are TRBV7-9 and TRBJ2-5; D remains ambiguous. The CDR3 is 13 amino acids. Germline CDR1 SEHNR, CDR2 FQNEAQ (reference sequence). Trimming took 7 bases from V and 9 from J, leaving 18 bases between them.